Presented here are 10 T cell receptor beta chains from one specimen sequenced in a study of regulatory T cells in long-lasting Graves disease. With iRepertoire HTBI primers and Arm-PCR of CDR3 regions, TCR beta libraries were built. One entry per CDR3 protein results from TCRdb running MiXCR on the multiplex PCR reads. Of about 300,000 distinct CDR3 sequences detected, under 20% appear once; the ten largest clones hold about 39%. Time point described: newly diagnosed GD, antithyroid drugs for less than 3 months. The TCR library was made from RNA that had been extracted from PBMCs in TRIzol. The input for sequencing was peripheral blood mononuclear cells (PBMCs), taken at new diagnosis, from a patient treated with antithyroid drugs. The origin of the receptors is a female donor with Graves disease.

Ten or more counts support this clonotype. V usage is TRBV6-1 and J usage is TRBJ1-1; no clear D. CDR1 and CDR2 (germline): MNHNS, SASEGT. Trimming removed 6 bases from V and 7 bases from J, with 9 bases in between. There are 11 residues in the CDR3. CDR3 nucleotides: TGTGCCAGCAGACTCCCAGGTGAAGCTTTCTTT. Translation: CASRLPGEAFF.

Comments on this clonotype: Since no conserved phenylalanine or tryptophan closes the CDR3, a read error is the likely cause. V is TRBV25-1 and J is TRBJ1-6, with 8 bases lining up with TRBD1. Germline trimming cut 1 base from V and 10 bases from J; bases unmatched to any gene: 3. The CDR3 consists of 14 residues. The germline V gene has CDR1 MGHDK and CDR2 SYGVNS. The CDR3 coding sequence is TGTGCCAGCAGTGAATGGGCAGGGGGCTCACCCCTCCACTCT. This codes for CASSEWAGGSPLHS.

This clonotype was observed at least ten times. The chain is built from TRBV7-9 and TRBJ2-3, with 8 positions matching TRBD2. This CDR3 is 16 amino acids long. Germline lookup yields CDR1 SEHNR and CDR2 FQNEAQ (reference sequence). The trim removed 1 base at V and 4 bases at J, leaving 7 bases unmatched. CDR3 in DNA: TGTGCCAGCAGCTTAGGGACTAGCCACTCCTCAGATACGCAGTATTTT. It specifies CASSLGTSHSSDTQYF.

This sequence joins TRBV29-1 and TRBJ2-5; 11 bases are a match to TRBD2. The CDR3 is made up of 13 amino acids. V was pared by 4 bases and J by 7 bases, with 5 bases of the junction left unmatched. The V gene's germline CDR1 is SQVTM and CDR2 ANQGSEA. Here the CDR3 DNA reads TGCAGCGTTGGAGTAGCGGGGGGGGGGACCCAGTACTTC. The encoded protein is CSVGVAGGGTQYF.

A few counts support this clonotype. J is TRBJ2-7 and V is TRBV19; D possibly corresponds to TRBD2 (6 bases). Trimming removed 2 bases at V and 5 bases at J, with 16 bases between. The CDR3 covers 15 residues. In germline, CDR1 is LNHDA, CDR2 SQIVND (reference sequence). The CDR3 here is CASSIQRAGPNEQYF. The CDR3 DNA reads TGTGCCAGTAGTATACAGCGGGCAGGGCCCAACGAGCAGTACTTC.

In this sample, this clonotype turned up many times. V and J are TRBV7-2 and TRBJ2-3; the match to TRBD2 covers 8 bases. Trimming at V came to 5 bases and at J to 2 bases, leaving 12 bases not matched to a gene. The CDR3 loop spans 17 amino acids. Germline assignment: CDR1 SGHTA and CDR2 FQGNSA. The CDR3 region is CASSPTPGLGITDTQYF. The CDR3 DNA is TGTGCCAGCAGCCCAACTCCGGGACTAGGGATCACAGATACGCAGTATTTT.

This clonotype turned up a few times. The junction shows a germline mismatch at one end, possibly a read error. This chain joins TRBV5-1 and TRBJ2-3; D is perhaps TRBD2 (5 bases). The V gene's germline CDR1 is SGHRS and CDR2 YFSETQ. The CDR3 runs 15 residues. In nucleotides, the CDR3 is TGCGCCAGCAGCTCCGGGGTCGGTTTCACAGATACGCGGTATTTT. It codes for CASSSGVGFTDTRYF.

This clonotype was observed a handful of times. It may be a read error: a sequence one base away is much more abundant. The CDR3 does not close with the conserved phenylalanine or tryptophan, likely indicating a read error. The rearrangement joins TRBV7-3 to TRBJ2-3; 7 bases match TRBD2. From germline, CDR1 is SGHTA and CDR2 FQGTGA. The CDR3 is made up of 14 amino acids. J lost 1 base, V lost 2 bases, and 0 bases had no gene match. The CDR3 DNA reads TGTGCCAGCAGCTTACTAGCGGGCACAGATACGCAGTATCTT. Translated: CASSLLAGTDTQYL.

This clonotype was seen ten or more times. This rearrangement joins TRBV7-2 to TRBJ2-3, with D perhaps matching TRBD2 (5 bases). CDR1 and CDR2 from the germline V gene are SGHTA and FQGNSA. This CDR3 spans 13 amino acids. The V end lost 5 bases, the J end lost 4 bases, and 10 bases lay between the germline ends. The CDR3 reads CASSVTRSDTQYF. The CDR3 DNA follows: TGTGCCAGCAGCGTCACTAGATCAGATACGCAGTATTTT.

In this sample, this clonotype turned up many times. The gene calls are TRBV27 and TRBJ2-5, with 8 positions matching TRBD2. Trimming took 3 bases from V and 4 from J; bases not matched to a gene: 4. This CDR3 has 14 amino acids. The V gene's germline CDR1 is MNHEY and CDR2 SMNVEV (reference sequence). The CDR3 sequence is CASSFSGTLETQYF. The CDR3 DNA follows: TGTGCCAGCAGTTTTAGCGGGACTTTAGAGACCCAGTACTTC.